Here is one TCR beta chain with its context. This CDR3 region has 15 residues. CDR1 is SGDLS and CDR2 is YYNGEE in the germline V gene. V was clipped by 4 bases and J by 4 bases; unmatched bases: 8. The sample is drawn from a study of blood T cell repertoires in COVID-19. Per the original data handling: How many nucleated cells were present was estimated from reference gene primer amplification. Some clones are missing from TCRdb's copy, which holds only in-frame ones; the method was immunoSEQ multiplex PCR. That table furnishes V, J and clone size, whereas the DNA furnished D and trimming. The sample records 290,000 or so clones, about nine tenths being singletons.

The receptor was derived from a man younger than 35 with active or convalescent COVID-19. V gene TRBV9 combines with J gene TRBJ1-5; TRBD1 agrees at 7 bases. The sequenced material came from peripheral blood. CDR3 residues: CASSPRDSRNQPQHF. CDR3 nucleotide sequence: TGTGCCAGCAGCCCCCGGGACAGCAGAAATCAGCCCCAGCATTTT.